Included here is one T cell receptor beta chain sequence, with context. Its antigen is currently unknown. This sample was taken from a study of OX40 agonist ivuxolimab in advanced cancers. Study results and caveats: Among patients with partial responses at 0.1-3.0 mg/kg, clonal expansion was among the lowest.

Using immunoSEQ multiplex PCR, the repertoire was profiled, and TCRdb retains in-frame clones only, with some absent. The sample yields 70,000 or so clones, around 91% seen once. The CDR3 runs 15 residues. The germline V gene encodes CDR1 MDHEN and CDR2 SYDVKM. The junction had 11 bases not matched to a gene; V was cut back by 5 bases and J by 7 bases. The TCR was taken from an adult with an advanced solid tumor such as melanoma, head and neck, liver or kidney cancer. The sample here was CD4+ or CD8+ T cells sorted from blood, taken in a trial of the OX40 agonist ivuxolimab. The chain is built from TRBV28 and TRBJ1-5, with 7 positions matching TRBD1. The CDR3 spells CASSALQGWGQPQHF. The CDR3 DNA reads TGTGCCAGCAGTGCCCTACAGGGGTGGGGCCAGCCCCAGCATTTT.